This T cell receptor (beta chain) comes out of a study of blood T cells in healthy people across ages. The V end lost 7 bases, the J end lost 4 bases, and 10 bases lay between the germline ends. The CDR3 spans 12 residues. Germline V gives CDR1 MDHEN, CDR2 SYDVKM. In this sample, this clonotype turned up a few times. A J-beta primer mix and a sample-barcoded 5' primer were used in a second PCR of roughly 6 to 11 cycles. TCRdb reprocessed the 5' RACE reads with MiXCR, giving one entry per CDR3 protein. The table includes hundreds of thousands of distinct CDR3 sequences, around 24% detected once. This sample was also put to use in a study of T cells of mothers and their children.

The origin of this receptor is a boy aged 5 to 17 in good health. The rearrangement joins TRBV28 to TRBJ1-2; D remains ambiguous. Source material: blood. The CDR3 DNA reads TGTGCCAGCAACTTCCCTCCCTATGGCTACACCTTC. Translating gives CASNFPPYGYTF.